This entry lists 12 T cell receptor beta chains sequenced from one sample in a study of cytomegalovirus exposure and HLA in healthy donors. Use of 60 Vbeta and 13 Jbeta primers characterized the PCR. Repertoires were generated with immunoSEQ multiplex PCR, while TCRdb's copy carries only in-frame clones and drops some. The data contain hundreds of thousands of clones, about 70% of them seen just once; the ten biggest clones take up approximately 2.5%. Sample: PBMCs. The receptor source for this set is a man aged 35 to 55 in good health and CMV-seropositive.

The V call is TRBV5-5, the J call TRBJ2-2, with 8 bases aligning to TRBD1. CDR3 length: 16 amino acids. Germline CDR1 reads SGHKS; CDR2 reads YYEKEE (reference sequence). The ends lost 2 bases at V and 2 bases at J; junction bases unmatched: 5. The CDR3 protein is CASSFRSGGNTGELFF. DNA for the CDR3: TGTGCCAGCAGCTTCCGGTCAGGGGGCAACACCGGGGAGCTGTTTTTT.

About this clone: At one end the junction does not follow the germline gene, possibly because of a read error. The V gene is TRBV7-9, the J gene TRBJ1-2; weak D call: TRBD1 (6 bases). This CDR3 contains 16 residues. From germline, CDR1 is SEHNR and CDR2 FQNEAQ (reference sequence). The DNA for the CDR3 is TGTTCCAGCAGCAAAGGGGGTCTGGGGGAAGGCTATGGCTACACCTTC. It is translated as CSSSKGGLGEGYGYTF.

The rearrangement links TRBV4-1 to TRBJ1-4; 11 nucleotides align to TRBD1. From germline, CDR1 is MGHRA and CDR2 YSYEKL. The V and J ends lost 8 bases and 8 bases, in that order; junction bases with no gene match: 7. The CDR3 extends over 14 amino acids. DNA of the CDR3: TGCGCCAGCGGAACGGGACAGGGGGACGAAAAACTGTTTTTT. It translates to CASGTGQGDEKLFF.

This chain joins TRBV7-2 and TRBJ1-2; D is unclear. The germline gives CDR1 SGHTA, CDR2 FQGNSA. The CDR3 is 16 residues long. Between the trimmed V and J ends, which lost 5 bases and 0 bases, there was a span of 16 bases. Here the CDR3 reads CASSPGGQAANYGYTF. In DNA, the CDR3 is TGTGCCAGCAGCCCCGGAGGCCAGGCGGCTAACTATGGCTACACCTTC. The full variable domain, completed using reference TRBV7-2 and TRBJ1-2, is GAGVSQSPSNKVTEKGKDVELRCDPISGHTALYWYRQSLGQGLEFLIYFQGNSAPDKSGLPSDRFSAERTGGSVSTLTIQRTQQEDSAVYLCASSPGGQAANYGYTFGSGTRLTVV.

The genes are TRBV7-2 and TRBJ2-3; D is ambiguous. The CDR3 spans 12 residues. Germline CDR1 SGHTA, CDR2 FQGNSA. V lost 4 bases and J lost 4, with 6 bases in between. The CDR3 is CASSSAADTQYF. In nucleotides, the CDR3 is TGTGCCAGCAGCTCGGCGGCAGATACGCAGTATTTT.

The J gene is TRBJ2-7, the V gene TRBV6-5, with a weak D call TRBD2 (5 bases). The germline V gene has CDR1 MNHEY and CDR2 SVGAGI. The CDR3 is made up of 13 amino acids. Trimming cost V 2 bases and J 4 bases, with 9 bases left between them. CDR3 sequence: CASSYDGLYEQYF. The CDR3 bases are TGTGCCAGCAGTTACGACGGACTTTACGAGCAGTACTTC.

The CDR3 loop reads CASSLTGAPETQYF. CDR3 DNA: TGTGCCAGCAGCTTGACAGGAGCCCCGGAGACCCAGTACTTC. J is TRBJ2-5 and V is TRBV5-4; maybe TRBD1 (5 bases). CDR3 size: 14 residues. V lost 1 base and J 5 bases, leaving 12 bases between the germline ends. Germline V gene lookup returns CDR1 SGHNT and CDR2 YYREEE (reference sequence).

This clone turned up a few times. This chain's CDR3 is CASSTGGNLTRPQHF. CDR3 coding DNA: TGTGCCAGCAGCACCGGGGGGAACTTAACCCGGCCCCAGCATTTT. The V call is TRBV21-1, the J call TRBJ1-5. TRBV21-1 is a pseudogene. This CDR3 comprises 15 residues.

The V and J genes are TRBV15 and TRBJ2-5; 7 bases are a match to TRBD2. There are 15 residues in the CDR3. Germline-derived CDR1 and CDR2 are LNHNV and YYDKDF (reference sequence). V lost 2 bases, J lost 3 bases, and 6 bases stayed unmatched. The CDR3 loop reads CATSRPKGTKETQYF. As DNA, the CDR3 is TGTGCCACCAGCAGACCAAAGGGGACTAAAGAGACCCAGTACTTC.

The chain recombines TRBV2 with TRBJ2-5; possible D gene TRBD2, 6 bases. The CDR3 extends over 15 amino acids. V lost 7 bases, J lost 0 bases, and 15 bases lay in between. Germline V gene data show CDR1 as SNHLY and CDR2 as FYNNEI. CDR3 DNA sequence: TGTGCCAGCACTCCCAGCGGGCGGTACCAAGAGACCCAGTACTTC. It specifies CASTPSGRYQETQYF.

The genes are TRBV6-1 and TRBJ2-5, with TRBD2 identical over 9 bases. The tail of the sequence fits TRBJ2-7 better, so the J call may be wrong. CDR3 length equals 16 residues. CDR1 and CDR2 from the germline V gene are MNHNS and SASEGT. CDR3 nucleotides: TGTGCCAGCAGTGAAGCCTGGCGGGGGGGCCGAGACGAGCAGTACTTC. Amino acid sequence: CASSEAWRGGRDEQYF.

The genes are TRBV6-1 and TRBJ1-1, with D possibly matching TRBD1 (6 bases). CDR1 is MNHNS and CDR2 is SASEGT in the germline V gene. The CDR3 contains 12 residues. The V gene lost 6 bases and the J gene lost 7 bases, with 12 bases spanning the gap. Written as DNA, the CDR3 is TGTGCCAGCAGGGACAGTTCTCTTGAAGCTTTCTTT. Translating gives CASRDSSLEAFF.